These 25 T cell receptor beta chains originate from one sample sequenced in a study of monozygotic twins with cystic fibrosis. Repertoires were generated with immunoSEQ multiplex PCR, while TCRdb's copy carries only in-frame clones and drops some. The repertoire holds about 11,000 clones, roughly 95% seen once, with roughly 0.89% in the top ten. Sequenced input: blood. The receptors derive from a boy under 18 with cystic fibrosis.

CDR3 region: CASSGRDRKEDTQYF. For the CDR3, the DNA is TGTGCCAGCAGTGGCCGGGACAGAAAAGAAGATACGCAGTATTTT. The chain couples TRBV6-6 to TRBJ2-3, with TRBD1 matching over 7 bases. Germline assignment: CDR1 MNHNY and CDR2 SVGAGI (reference sequence). Unmatched junction bases numbered 10, after V lost 5 bases and J lost 5 bases. CDR3 length: 15 residues.

The chain has TRBV28 and TRBJ2-5; TRBD1 might be the D (6 bases). The CDR3 contains 13 residues. V was cut by 7 bases and J by 4 bases, with 13 bases left in between. Germline V gene lookup returns CDR1 MDHEN and CDR2 SYDVKM. CDR3 sequence (DNA): TGTGCCAGCACTATACCCAGGGGAGAGACCCAGTACTTC. Its translation is CASTIPRGETQYF.

The chain recombines TRBV27 with TRBJ2-5; weak D call: TRBD2 (5 bases). CDR1 is MNHEY and CDR2 is SMNVEV in the germline V gene (reference sequence). The V end was cut by 1 base, the J end by 9 bases, with 12 bases between. The CDR3 totals 13 residues. The CDR3 sequence: CASSLYLNGAQYF. CDR3 nucleotide sequence: TGTGCCAGCAGTTTATACTTAAACGGGGCCCAGTACTTC.

The chain uses TRBV2 and TRBJ1-6; no definite D call. CDR3 length: 15 amino acids. Looked up from germline, CDR1 is SNHLY and CDR2 is FYNNEI. V was cut by 2 bases and J by 2 bases, with 7 bases left in between. CDR3 sequence: CASSESEPYNSPLHF. As DNA, the CDR3 is TGTGCCAGCAGTGAAAGTGAGCCCTATAATTCACCCCTCCACTTT.

The chain links TRBV25-1 to TRBJ2-1, with 8 nucleotides matching TRBD1. The V and J ends lost 5 bases and 9 bases, in that order; junction bases with no gene match: 9. The CDR3 covers 14 residues. Germline CDR1 MGHDK, CDR2 SYGVNS. The CDR3 sequence: CASSYFLGTGEQFF. Written as DNA, the CDR3 is TGTGCCAGCAGTTACTTCCTCGGGACAGGTGAGCAGTTCTTC.

The rearrangement uses TRBV6-7 and TRBJ2-1, with D unresolved. TRBV6-7 falls under the ORF class, with uncertain function. Trimming took off 2 bases at V and 5 bases at J, with 16 bases between the two ends. The CDR3 runs to 16 residues. Written as DNA, the CDR3 is TGTGCCAGCAGTTACGCAGGCGACTTTAACAACAATGAGCAGTTCTTC. Translated, it gives CASSYAGDFNNNEQFF.

The chain is built from TRBV2 and TRBJ1-5; 10 bases align to TRBD1. Germline assignment: CDR1 SNHLY and CDR2 FYNNEI. This CDR3 is built from 17 residues. V lost 4 bases and J lost 3; bases outside the gene matches: 9. The CDR3 region has the DNA TGTGCCAGCAGTGTAAACCCGACAGGGGGCAACAATCAGCCCCAGCATTTT. This translates into CASSVNPTGGNNQPQHF.

The J gene is TRBJ1-1, the V gene TRBV6-5, with D perhaps matching TRBD1 (6 bases). CDR3 length: 13 residues. V lost 5 bases to trimming and J lost 4 bases, with 11 bases between them. The germline V gene has CDR1 MNHEY and CDR2 SVGAGI. As DNA, the CDR3 is TGTGCCAGCAGTCGGGTCAGGGGCACTGAAGCTTTCTTT. The encoded protein is CASSRVRGTEAFF.

The chain is built from TRBV9 and TRBJ2-1, with 9 bases identical to TRBD2. CDR1 and CDR2 (germline): SGDLS, YYNGEE. V was pared by 1 base and J by 4 bases, with 3 bases of the junction left unmatched. The CDR3 loop spans 15 amino acids. CDR3 DNA sequence: TGTGCCAGCAGCGTAATTAGCGGGAGTTACAATGAGCAGTTCTTC. Amino acid sequence: CASSVISGSYNEQFF.

V and J are TRBV19 and TRBJ1-6; D ambiguous. The V end was cut by 5 bases, the J end by 9 bases, with 14 bases between. This CDR3 contains 14 residues. The germline gives CDR1 LNHDA, CDR2 SQIVND (reference sequence). The DNA for the CDR3 is TGTGCCAGTAGTGCCTCAGCTAACGTTTCACCCCTCCACTTT. The encoded protein is CASSASANVSPLHF.

The genes are TRBV19 and TRBJ1-2; 12 bases are a match to TRBD1. Germline loops: CDR1 LNHDA, CDR2 SQIVND (reference sequence). The CDR3 covers 15 residues. V was pared by 1 base and J by 7 bases, with 4 bases of the junction left unmatched. CDR3 loop: CASSIGGQGARGYTF. The CDR3 DNA reads TGTGCCAGTAGTATAGGGGGACAGGGGGCTCGTGGCTACACCTTC.

This chain links TRBV19 with TRBJ1-6, with a possible D match to TRBD1 (5 bases). V lost 5 bases and J 4 bases, leaving 9 bases between the germline ends. The CDR3 is 14 amino acids. The germline gives CDR1 LNHDA, CDR2 SQIVND (reference sequence). The DNA of the CDR3 is TGTGCCAGTAGTCCGGGACCGTATAATTCACCCCTCCACTTT. Translation gives CASSPGPYNSPLHF. Based on the CDR3 plus reference TRBV19 and TRBJ1-6, the full variable domain is DGGITQSPKYLFRKEGQNVTLSCEQNLNHDAMYWYRQDPGQGLRLIYYSQIVNDFQKGDIAEGYSVSREKKESFPLTVTSAQKNPTAFYLCASSPGPYNSPLHFGNGTRLTVT.

DNA of the CDR3: TGTGCCAGCAGCTTGTCGGCATCCCAAGAGACCCAGTACTTC. This translates into CASSLSASQETQYF. The chain combines TRBV5-6 with TRBJ2-5, with no clear D. V was shortened by 1 base and J by 1 base, with 8 bases between the two germline ends. The CDR3 contains 14 residues. Germline CDR1 is SGHDT and CDR2 is YYEEEE.

The chain recombines TRBV28 with TRBJ1-4, with TRBD1 identical over 9 bases. This CDR3 region has 15 residues. Germline V gene lookup returns CDR1 MDHEN and CDR2 SYDVKM. V lost 5 bases, J lost 7 bases, and 8 bases stayed unmatched. The CDR3 is CASSAPGQGVEKLFF. CDR3 nucleotide sequence: TGTGCCAGCAGTGCTCCGGGACAGGGCGTTGAAAAACTGTTTTTT.

This chain links TRBV6-6 with TRBJ1-1; possibly TRBD1 for D (5 bases). Trimming removed 4 bases at V and 7 bases at J, with 7 bases between. CDR3 length: 11 amino acids. The germline V gene has CDR1 MNHNY and CDR2 SVGAGI (reference sequence). CDR3 DNA sequence: TGTGCCAGCAGTTGGGGGTTTGAAGCTTTCTTT. Amino acid sequence: CASSWGFEAFF.

This clone has just one count. The chain has TRBV7-2 and TRBJ2-3; 10 bases fit TRBD2. CDR3 length equals 18 residues. Trimming cost V 2 bases and J 0 bases; bases outside gene matches: 8. CDR1 and CDR2 from the germline V gene are SGHTA and FQGNSA. CDR3 in amino acids: CASSLRASGGFSTDTQYF. The CDR3 DNA sequence: TGTGCCAGCAGCTTAAGGGCTAGCGGGGGCTTTAGCACAGATACGCAGTATTTT. Drawing the rest from reference TRBV7-2 and TRBJ2-3, the complete variable domain is GAGVSQSPSNKVTEKGKDVELRCDPISGHTALYWYRQSLGQGLEFLIYFQGNSAPDKSGLPSDRFSAERTGGSVSTLTIQRTQQEDSAVYLCASSLRASGGFSTDTQYFGPGTRLTVL.

The rearrangement links TRBV28 to TRBJ1-5; tentative D call: TRBD1 (5 bases). The CDR3 is 15 amino acids. Germline V gene lookup returns CDR1 MDHEN and CDR2 SYDVKM. Trimming shortened V by 5 bases and J by 3 bases, and 14 bases separated the two germline ends. CDR3 protein: CASSKDTTYNQPQHF. The CDR3 DNA reads as TGTGCCAGCAGTAAGGACACAACCTACAATCAGCCCCAGCATTTT.

The rearrangement links TRBV29-1 to TRBJ1-3; D may be TRBD1 (5 bases). The CDR3 length is 13 residues. Trimming removed 7 bases from V and 1 base from J, with 11 bases in between. Germline values: CDR1 SQVTM, CDR2 ANQGSEA. The CDR3 nucleotides read TGCAGCGCCGACAGCTATTCTGGAAACACCATATATTTT. This sequence encodes CSADSYSGNTIYF. The full variable domain, its missing parts supplied by reference TRBV29-1 and TRBJ1-3, is SAVISQKPSRDICQRGTSLTIQCQVDSQVTMMFWYRQQPGQSLTLIATANQGSEATYESGFVIDKFPISRPNLTFSTLTVSNMSPEDSSIYLCSADSYSGNTIYFGEGSWLTVV.

V is TRBV27 and J is TRBJ2-7; 7 bases line up with TRBD1. V lost 2 bases to trimming and J lost 0 bases; unmatched junction nucleotides: 4. CDR3 size: 15 residues. CDR1 and CDR2 (germline): MNHEY, SMNVEV (reference sequence). The CDR3 DNA sequence: TGTGCCAGCAGTTTAGGCAGGGGGAGCTCCTACGAGCAGTACTTC. Its translation: CASSLGRGSSYEQYF.

V is TRBV5-4 and J is TRBJ2-3; TRBD2 matches at 10 bases. V gave up 2 bases and J gave up 4 bases; unmatched junction bases: 4. This CDR3 has 15 amino acids. Germline V CDR1 and CDR2: SGHNT, YYREEE (reference sequence). CDR3 in DNA: TGTGCCAGCAGCTTAATCACTAGCGGGGCAGATACGCAGTATTTT. Its protein product is CASSLITSGADTQYF.

The CDR3 region is CAWSSWDSYSNQPQHF. As DNA, the CDR3 is TGTGCCTGGAGTTCCTGGGACAGTTATAGCAATCAGCCCCAGCATTTT. This chain joins TRBV30 and TRBJ1-5; 7 bases are shared with TRBD1. J lost 0 bases, V lost 2 bases, and 7 bases had no gene match. The CDR3 has 16 amino acids. Germline CDR1 is GTSNPN and CDR2 is SVGIG (reference sequence).

The V call is TRBV5-1, the J call TRBJ2-5; 7 nucleotides agree with TRBD1. The CDR3 contains 13 residues. The germline V gene encodes CDR1 SGHRS and CDR2 YFSETQ. The V segment lost 4 bases and the J segment 5 bases; nucleotides outside the gene matches: 5. The DNA for the CDR3 is TGCGCCAGCAGCCTAGACAGGGCCGAGACCCAGTACTTC. Its protein product is CASSLDRAETQYF.

The chain uses TRBV4-1 and TRBJ1-1, with D possibly TRBD1 on 5 matching bases. V was shortened by 4 bases and J by 1 base, with 13 bases between the two germline ends. CDR1 and CDR2 (germline): MGHRA, YSYEKL. The CDR3 is made up of 15 amino acids. The CDR3 spells CASSRPGSGNTEAFF. CDR3 bases: TGCGCCAGCAGCCGACCAGGGTCGGGGAACACTGAAGCTTTCTTT.

The chain couples TRBV5-6 to TRBJ2-2, with D possibly TRBD2 on 6 matching bases. The CDR3 runs 15 residues. With 6 bases removed from V and 1 base from J, the gap between germline ends came to 13 bases. Germline V gene lookup returns CDR1 SGHDT and CDR2 YYEEEE. The DNA of the CDR3 is TGTGCCAGCAACCCCCTAGCGAGGAACACCGGGGAGCTGTTTTTT. It translates to CASNPLARNTGELFF.

The chain combines TRBV5-6 with TRBJ2-2; TRBD2 agrees at 12 bases. This CDR3 has 16 residues. Germline V gene data show CDR1 as SGHDT and CDR2 as YYEEEE. V gave up 0 bases and J gave up 7 bases; unmatched junction bases: 4. The CDR3: CASSLGTSGIGGELFF. The CDR3 nucleotides are TGTGCCAGCAGCTTGGGGACTAGCGGGATCGGCGGGGAGCTGTTTTTT.